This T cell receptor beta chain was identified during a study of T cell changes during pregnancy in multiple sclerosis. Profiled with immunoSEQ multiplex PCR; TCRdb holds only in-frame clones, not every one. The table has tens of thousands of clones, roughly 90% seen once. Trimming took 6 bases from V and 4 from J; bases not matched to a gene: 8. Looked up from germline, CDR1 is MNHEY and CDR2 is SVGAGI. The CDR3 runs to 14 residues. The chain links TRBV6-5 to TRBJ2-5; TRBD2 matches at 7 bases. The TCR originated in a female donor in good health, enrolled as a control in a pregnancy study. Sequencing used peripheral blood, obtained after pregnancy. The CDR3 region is CASRPSGAGETQYF. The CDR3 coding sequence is TGTGCCAGCAGGCCTAGCGGCGCTGGAGAGACCCAGTACTTC.